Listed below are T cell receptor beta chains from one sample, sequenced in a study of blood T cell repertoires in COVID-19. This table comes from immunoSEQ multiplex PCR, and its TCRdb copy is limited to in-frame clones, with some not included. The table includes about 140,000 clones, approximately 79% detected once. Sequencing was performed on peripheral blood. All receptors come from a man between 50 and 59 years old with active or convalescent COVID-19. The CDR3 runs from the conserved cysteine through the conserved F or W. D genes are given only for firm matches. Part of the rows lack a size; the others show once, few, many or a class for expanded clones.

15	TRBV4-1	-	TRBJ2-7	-	TGCGCCAGCAGCCAAGCCTCGGTAGCGGAGTACGAGCAGTACTTC	CASSQASVAEYEQYF
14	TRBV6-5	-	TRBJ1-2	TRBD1	TGTGCCAGCAGTCGGGACAGTACCAACTATGGCTACACCTTC	CASSRDSTNYGYTF
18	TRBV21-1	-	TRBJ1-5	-	TGTGCCAGCAGCTCACCGGGACAGGGCAATATCGGCAATCAGCCCCAGCATTTT	CASSSPGQGNIGNQPQHF
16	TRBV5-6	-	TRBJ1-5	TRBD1	TGTGCCAGCAGCTTGGGCCCGGGACAGTCCAATCAGCCCCAGCATTTT	CASSLGPGQSNQPQHF
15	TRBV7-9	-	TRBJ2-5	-	TGTGCCAGCAGTCCTTTCGGGGGAGAAGAAGAGACCCAGTACTTC	CASSPFGGEEETQYF
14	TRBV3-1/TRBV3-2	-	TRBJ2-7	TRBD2	TGTGCCAGCAGCCTGGGACTAGTTCCTCTCGAGCAGTACTTC	CASSLGLVPLEQYF
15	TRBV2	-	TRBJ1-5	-	TGTGCCAGCAGTAATACACAGAAAAGCAATCAGCCCCAGCATTTT	CASSNTQKSNQPQHF
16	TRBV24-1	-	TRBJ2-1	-	TGTGCCACCAGTGATTTGGCGGGGAACGCCTACAATGAGCAGTTCTTC	CATSDLAGNAYNEQFF
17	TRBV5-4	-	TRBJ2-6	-	TGTGCCAGCAGCCTCACAAGGGGGATCTCTGGGGCCAACGTCCTGACTTTC	CASSLTRGISGANVLTF
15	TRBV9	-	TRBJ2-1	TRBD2	TGTGCCAGCAGCGTAGAGTTAGGGACTAGCAGTGAGCAGTTCTTC	CASSVELGTSSEQFF
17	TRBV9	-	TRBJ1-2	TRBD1	TGTGCCAGCAGCGTAGCATTCGGACAGGGGTCACACTATGGCTACACCTTC	CASSVAFGQGSHYGYTF
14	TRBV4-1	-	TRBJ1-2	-	TGCGCCAGCAGCCAAGATGTAACAGACTATGGCTACACCTTC	CASSQDVTDYGYTF
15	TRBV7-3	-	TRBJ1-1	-	TGTGCCAGCAGCGCAAATGCAGGGGCGCACACTGAAGCTTTCTTT	CASSANAGAHTEAFF
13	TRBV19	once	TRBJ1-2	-	TGTGCCAGTCGCCACGAACTTAACTATGGCTACACCTTC	CASRHELNYGYTF
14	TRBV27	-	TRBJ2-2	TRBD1	TGTGCCAGCAGGAAGACAGGGTACACCGGGGAGCTGTTTTTT	CASRKTGYTGELFF
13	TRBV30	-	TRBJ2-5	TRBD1	TGTGCCTGGAGTGACGCAGGGGGAGAGACCCAGTACTTC	CAWSDAGGETQYF
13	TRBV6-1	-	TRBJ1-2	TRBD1	TGTGCCAGCAGTGAAGGGACAGGGACTATCCACACCTTC	CASSEGTGTIHTF
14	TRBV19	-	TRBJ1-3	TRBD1	TGTGCCAGTAGTATCCCGGACAGGGGCCACACCATATATTTT	CASSIPDRGHTIYF
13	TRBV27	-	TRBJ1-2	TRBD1	TGTGCCAGCAAAGGGACAGGCAACAAAGGCTACACCTTC	CASKGTGNKGYTF
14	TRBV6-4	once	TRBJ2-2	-	TGTGCCAGCAGTGGAACGGGAAACACCGGGGAGCTGTTTTTT	CASSGTGNTGELFF
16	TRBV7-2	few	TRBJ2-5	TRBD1	TGTGCCAGCAGCACTACTGACAGGGTCGGATTGGAGACCCAGTACTTC	CASSTTDRVGLETQYF
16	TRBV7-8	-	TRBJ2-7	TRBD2	TGTGCCAGCAGCTTAGGTCTCGGACTAGCGGCTTACGAGCAGTACTTC	CASSLGLGLAAYEQYF